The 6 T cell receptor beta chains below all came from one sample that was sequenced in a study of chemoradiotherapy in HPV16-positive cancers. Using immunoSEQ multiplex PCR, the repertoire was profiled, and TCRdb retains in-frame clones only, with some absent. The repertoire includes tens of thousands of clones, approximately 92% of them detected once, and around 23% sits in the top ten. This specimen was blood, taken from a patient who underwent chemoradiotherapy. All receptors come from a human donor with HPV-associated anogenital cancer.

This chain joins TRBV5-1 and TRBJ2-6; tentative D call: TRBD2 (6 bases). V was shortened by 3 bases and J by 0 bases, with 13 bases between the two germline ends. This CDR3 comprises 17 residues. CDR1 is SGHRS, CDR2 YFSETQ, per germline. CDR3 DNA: TGCGCCAGCAGCTCCGGAGGGACGCCCTCTGGGGCCAACGTCCTGACTTTC. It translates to CASSSGGTPSGANVLTF.

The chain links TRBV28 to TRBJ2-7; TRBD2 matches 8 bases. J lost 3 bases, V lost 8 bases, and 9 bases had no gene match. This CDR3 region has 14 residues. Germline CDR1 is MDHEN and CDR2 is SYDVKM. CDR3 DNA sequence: TGTGCCAGCTTGGGGACTAGTTTTTTCTACGAGCAGTACTTC. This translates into CASLGTSFFYEQYF.

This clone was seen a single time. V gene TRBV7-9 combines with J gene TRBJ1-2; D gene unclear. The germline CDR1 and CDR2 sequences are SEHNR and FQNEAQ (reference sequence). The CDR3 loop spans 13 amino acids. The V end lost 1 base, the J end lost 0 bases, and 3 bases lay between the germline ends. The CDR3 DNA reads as TGTGCCAGCAGCTTAGATACTAACTATGGCTACACCTTC. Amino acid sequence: CASSLDTNYGYTF.

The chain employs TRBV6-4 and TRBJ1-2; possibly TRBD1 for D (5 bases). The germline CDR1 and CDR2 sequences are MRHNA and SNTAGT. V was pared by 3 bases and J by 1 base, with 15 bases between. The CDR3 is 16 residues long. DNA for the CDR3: TGTGCCAGCAGTGATGTGACCGGGACGGGTAACTATGGCTACACCTTC. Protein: CASSDVTGTGNYGYTF.

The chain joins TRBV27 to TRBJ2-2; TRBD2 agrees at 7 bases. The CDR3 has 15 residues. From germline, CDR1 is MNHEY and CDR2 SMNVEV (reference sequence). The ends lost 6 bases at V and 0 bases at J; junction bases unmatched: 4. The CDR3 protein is CASSWTRPNTGELFF. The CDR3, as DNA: TGTGCCAGCAGCTGGACTAGACCGAACACCGGGGAGCTGTTTTTT.

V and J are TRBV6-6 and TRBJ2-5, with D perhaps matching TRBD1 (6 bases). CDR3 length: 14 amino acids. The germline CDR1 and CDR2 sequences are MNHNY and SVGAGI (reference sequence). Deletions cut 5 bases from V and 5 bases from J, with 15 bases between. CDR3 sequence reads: CASSLQGRWETQYF. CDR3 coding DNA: TGTGCCAGCAGTCTTCAGGGGCGCTGGGAGACCCAGTACTTC.